Listed below are T cell receptor beta chains from one sample, sequenced in a study of cytotoxic CD8 clonotypes in ibrutinib-treated CLL. TCRdb's table, derived via immunoSEQ multiplex PCR, lists solely in-frame clones and lacks some. The sample has about 39,000 clones, 68% seen once. The sequencing here drew on PBMCs, taken at disease progression, from a patient treated with ibrutinib. The receptors here all came from a human donor with chronic lymphocytic leukemia. Both conserved end residues are part of each CDR3. A D gene is named only where the DNA matches it firmly. A row's size may be missing; if present it is once, few, many or a size class.

abundance,j_gene,d_gene,v_gene,CDR3aa
.,TRBJ2-4,TRBD2,TRBV29-1,CSVGLAGVVQNIQYF
few,TRBJ2-3,.,TRBV14,CASSQDRGPTDTQYF
.,TRBJ2-7,TRBD2,TRBV9,CASSPTGGEGYEQYF
.,TRBJ2-2,.,TRBV5-1,CASSPWETGELFF
.,TRBJ1-1,.,TRBV2,CASSPGRQMNTEAFF
.,TRBJ2-7,.,TRBV11-2,CASSPTGYEQYF
.,TRBJ2-2,TRBD2,TRBV5-1,CASSLAAGVTGELFF
.,TRBJ2-3,.,TRBV30,CAWSVGAPPLNTQYF
.,TRBJ2-1,TRBD2,TRBV30,CAWRGLAAIYNEQFF
.,TRBJ2-5,TRBD1,TRBV7-7,CASSRGQAETQYF
.,TRBJ2-3,.,TRBV14,CASSQDAGLRTDTQYF
.,TRBJ1-2,TRBD1,TRBV19,CASSMLWDSNYGYTF
few,TRBJ2-7,.,TRBV6-5,CASSPGHGGSYEQYF
.,TRBJ1-3,.,TRBV30,CAWSVGASGNTIYF